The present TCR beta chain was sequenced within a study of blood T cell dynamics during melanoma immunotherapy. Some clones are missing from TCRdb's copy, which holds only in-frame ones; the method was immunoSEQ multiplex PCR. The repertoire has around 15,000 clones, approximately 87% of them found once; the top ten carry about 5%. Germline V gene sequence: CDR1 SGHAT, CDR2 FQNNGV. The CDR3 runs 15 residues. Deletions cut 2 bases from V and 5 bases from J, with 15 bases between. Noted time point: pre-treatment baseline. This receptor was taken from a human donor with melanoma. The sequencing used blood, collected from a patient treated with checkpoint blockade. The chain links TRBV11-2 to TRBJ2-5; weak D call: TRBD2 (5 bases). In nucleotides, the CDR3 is TGTGCCAGCAGCTTACTTCGGTTTAGGGAGGAGACCCAGTACTTC. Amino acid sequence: CASSLLRFREETQYF.